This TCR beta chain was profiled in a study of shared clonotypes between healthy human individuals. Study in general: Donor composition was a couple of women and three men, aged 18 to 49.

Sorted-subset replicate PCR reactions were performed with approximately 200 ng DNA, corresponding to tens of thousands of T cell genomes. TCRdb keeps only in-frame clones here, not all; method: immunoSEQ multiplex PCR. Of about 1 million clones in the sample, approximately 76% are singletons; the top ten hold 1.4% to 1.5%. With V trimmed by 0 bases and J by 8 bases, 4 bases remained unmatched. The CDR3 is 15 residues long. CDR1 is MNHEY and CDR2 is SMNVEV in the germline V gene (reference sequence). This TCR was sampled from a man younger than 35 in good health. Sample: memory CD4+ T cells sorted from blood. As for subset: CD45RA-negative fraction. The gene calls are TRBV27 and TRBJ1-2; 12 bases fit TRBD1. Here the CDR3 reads CASSLSWDRGQGYTF. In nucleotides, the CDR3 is TGTGCCAGCAGTTTATCTTGGGACAGGGGGCAGGGCTACACCTTC.